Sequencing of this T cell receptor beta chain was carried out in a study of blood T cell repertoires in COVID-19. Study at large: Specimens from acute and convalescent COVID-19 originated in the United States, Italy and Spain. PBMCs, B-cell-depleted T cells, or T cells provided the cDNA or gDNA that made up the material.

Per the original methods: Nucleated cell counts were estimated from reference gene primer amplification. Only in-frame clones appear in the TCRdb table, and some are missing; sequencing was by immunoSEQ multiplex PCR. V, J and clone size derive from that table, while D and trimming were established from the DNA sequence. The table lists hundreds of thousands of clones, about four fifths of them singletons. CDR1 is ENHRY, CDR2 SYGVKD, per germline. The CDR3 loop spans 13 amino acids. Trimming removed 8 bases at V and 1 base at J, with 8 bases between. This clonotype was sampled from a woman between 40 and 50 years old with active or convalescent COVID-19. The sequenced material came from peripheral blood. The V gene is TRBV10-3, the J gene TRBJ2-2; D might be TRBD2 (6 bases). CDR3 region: CAIGGQNTGELFF. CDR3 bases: TGTGCCATCGGAGGGCAGAACACCGGGGAGCTGTTTTTT.